This T cell receptor beta chain was documented in a study of shared clonotypes between healthy human individuals (TCRdb year 2020). Background on the whole study: The cohort included three men and two women between 18 and 49 years of age. To estimate repertoire size and how much clonotypes are shared between individuals, the study performed deep sequencing of blood TCR repertoires from a few healthy adults. Per donor, leukapheresis produced somewhere between about 0.94 and 9 billion PBMCs. Libraries were prepared and TCR repertoires were sequenced by different laboratories using diverse techniques, in order to increase sequencing depth and limit assay-specific biases. Per donor, three plates each were used for CD4 naive and CD4 memory, two for CD8 naive, and one for CD8 memory. What the research found in general, with its limitations: Based on pairwise subsampling, the degree of clonotype sharing among donors was expected to be affected by sequencing depth. Because the study included a small number of donors, the genetic and exposure-history diversity represented was limited. Higher generation probabilities were observed for clonotypes shared by all four sorted-subset donors than for non-shared clonotypes. Larger estimated clonotype richness was generally found for naive subsets than for memory subsets. Sharing across a few donors was observed for about 4.8% of naive CD4, over 3% of naive CD8, roughly 2.3% of memory CD4, and approximately 0.41% of memory CD8 clonotypes. Rarefaction of sorted-subset datasets indicated incomplete sequencing despite the large sequencing depth. Sampling was restricted to blood, and TCR repertoires in tissues likely differ from the TCR repertoires found in blood.

Turning to this clone: This receptor's antigen is unknown. One base away there is no much larger clone; base qualities are not given.

Using the deep immunoSEQ assay, multiplex PCR amplified TCR CDR3 regions from genomic DNA. Extracted genomic DNA from each cell subset was distributed evenly across all wells of several immunoSEQ 96-well plates, and each plate was treated as a replicate. For sorted subsets, each replicate PCR was loaded with roughly 190 ng genomic DNA, equivalent to 30,000 or so T cell genomes. Purified libraries were quantified with a Qubit 3.0 fluorometer, sized on a Bioanalyzer 2100, and re-quantified with the KAPA Library Quantification kit. Each immunoSEQ 96-well plate was sequenced on its own single-read 150-cycle Illumina NextSeq 550 flow cell. The published analysis was carried out like this. Because the immunoSEQ output included only junctional sequences and no quality scores, the filtering could not be the same as the filtering used for full-length reads. To assign V/J genes and CDR3, sequences were annotated using PyIR, a Python wrapper for IgBLAST v1.9, with IMGT germline references. Reads were filtered out if the reads had weak V/J assignments (E-value above 1e-6), no CDR3, stop codons, out-of-frame junctions, or ambiguous translated residues. V3J clonotypes were defined as sequences sharing the same inferred V gene, J gene, and CDR3 amino acid sequence. To compute the percentage overlap between repertoires, the number of shared unique clonotypes was divided by the size of the smaller repertoire. RTK rarefaction, the Chao1 estimator, and Recon v2.1 estimates of unobserved clonotypes were used to assess repertoire richness. Generation probabilities for all TCRbeta clonotypes obtained by the gDNA method from a handful of donors were computed using OLGA. Sourced from immuneACCESS, this table was stored by TCRdb with only in-frame sequences that have V and J called. A share of the clones is absent; for the studies checked, an unresolved V gene accounts for under half, and the remainder has no known explanation. The DNA gave D and trimming, while V, J and clone size come from that table. For this sample the table gives under 850,000 clones, of which approximately 77% were detected only once. Around 1.8% of the sample is held by the ten biggest clonotypes.

Healthy HIV-negative adults with no recently reported acute infections or vaccinations were included as donors. Only Caucasian adults living in Nashville, Tennessee, USA were represented among the donors. CD4+ T cells were enriched by magnetic negative selection, after which naive cells were positively selected on CD45RA and the negative fraction was taken as the memory subset. Blood was obtained by leukapheresis, after which PBMCs were separated by Ficoll-Histopaque density gradient centrifugation and cryopreserved in liquid nitrogen vapor phase. Analytical flow cytometry was used to check the purity and quantity of each magnetically sorted T cell population. From each sorted fraction, genomic DNA was isolated and quantified by UV absorbance on a Nanodrop 2000c. The receptor was isolated from a woman aged 25 to 39 in good health. The sequenced sample consisted of memory CD4+ T cells sorted from blood. Explained via the paper, the cell subset or site label denotes: CD45RA-negative fraction.

The base sequence is TGCAGCGTTGGAATGCCGGGACAGGGGGGGGCAACTAATGAAAAACTGTTTTTT. Translated, it gives CSVGMPGQGGATNEKLFF. The rearrangement combines TRBV29-1 with TRBJ1-4; TRBD1 lines up with 11 middle nucleotides. The germline V gene gives CDR1 as SQVTM and CDR2 as ANQGSEA. The CDR3 measures 18 amino acids from cysteine to phenylalanine. Only the CDR3 portion is preserved as DNA: 54 bases, with reading frame beginning at the first base. Trimming removed 4 bases from V and 0 bases from J; the gene matches leave 10 bases unexplained.